Following are 8 T cell receptor beta chains from one sample sequenced in a study of TIL therapy for anti-PD-1-resistant metastatic lung cancer. Time point described: pre-treatment sample, taken before nivolumab and TIL therapy. The immunoSEQ assay was v3. Profiling relied on immunoSEQ multiplex PCR, and the TCRdb table lists in-frame clones only, not all of them. Among about 59,000 clones listed, 73% were seen once. Sequences were derived from blood, sampled at baseline. The receptors were gathered from a person between 25 and 79 years old with non-small cell lung cancer.

In DNA, the CDR3 is TGTGCCAGCAGCTCCCCCGGGCTCCCGCAGTACTTC. Translated: CASSSPGLPQYF. The chain combines TRBV11-2 with TRBJ2-7, with D unclear. Germline CDR1 and CDR2: SGHAT and FQNNGV. Trimming stripped 4 bases from V and 9 bases from J, with 13 bases between. This CDR3 is built from 12 residues.

This chain joins TRBV7-2 and TRBJ2-4; D call uncertain. Germline values: CDR1 SGHTA, CDR2 FQGNSA. This CDR3 has 16 amino acids. The V end lost 2 bases, the J end lost 0 bases, and 11 bases lay between the germline ends. The CDR3 sequence is CASSLNPALAKNIQYF. For the CDR3, the DNA is TGTGCCAGCAGCTTAAACCCGGCTCTAGCCAAAAACATTCAGTACTTC.

This clone has only a few counts. The gene calls are TRBV10-3 and TRBJ2-7; maybe TRBD2 (6 bases). Germline-derived CDR1 and CDR2 are ENHRY and SYGVKD. This CDR3 has 16 amino acids. The ends were cut back, 1 base at V and 0 bases at J, with 13 bases in the middle. CDR3 nucleotides: TGTGCCATCAGTGAGTGGGGGGAGCGCTCCTCCTACGAGCAGTACTTC. It translates to CAISEWGERSSYEQYF.

This clone was recorded a few times. The CDR3: CASSAGSSYEQYF. The CDR3 DNA reads TGTGCCAGCAGCGCAGGGTCCTCCTACGAGCAGTACTTC. The genes are TRBV13 and TRBJ2-7, with a tentative D call TRBD1 (5 bases). There are 13 residues in the CDR3. The germline V gene has CDR1 PRHDT and CDR2 FYEKMQ (reference sequence). Trimming pared 5 bases from V and 0 bases from J, leaving 8 bases between.

The CDR3 nucleotides are TGTGCCAGCAGTTTAGATCCCTTTGAGCGGGCCTACAATGAGCAGTTCTTC. Translating gives CASSLDPFERAYNEQFF. The chain has TRBV28 and TRBJ2-1, with D perhaps matching TRBD2 (6 bases). Trimming cost V 2 bases and J 2 bases, with 16 bases left between them. CDR1 is MDHEN, CDR2 SYDVKM, per germline. This CDR3 has 17 amino acids.

The V and J genes are TRBV7-2 and TRBJ2-5, with TRBD1 identical over 7 bases. The V and J ends lost 9 bases and 1 base, in that order; junction bases with no gene match: 5. CDR1 SGHTA and CDR2 FQGNSA come from the germline V gene. The CDR3 is 13 residues long. CDR3 region: CASQQGTQETQYF. The CDR3 DNA is TGTGCCAGTCAACAGGGGACCCAAGAGACCCAGTACTTC.

This sequence joins TRBV5-1 and TRBJ1-1, with D tentatively TRBD1 (6 bases). The CDR3 sequence is 14 residues long. Looked up from germline, CDR1 is SGHRS and CDR2 is YFSETQ. The V end lost 2 bases, the J end lost 1 base, and 9 bases lay between the germline ends. CDR3 in amino acids: CASSFGGTNTEAFF. CDR3 nucleotide sequence: TGCGCCAGCAGCTTTGGGGGCACGAACACTGAAGCTTTCTTT.

The chain couples TRBV6-1 to TRBJ2-4; 9 positions agree with TRBD2. CDR3 length: 15 residues. With 0 bases clipped from V and 9 bases from J, the junction kept 6 bases outside the gene matches. Per the germline V gene, CDR1 is MNHNS and CDR2 is SASEGT. CDR3 bases: TGTGCCAGCAGTGAAGCGGCTAGCGGGATAGGCATTCAGTACTTC. Protein sequence: CASSEAASGIGIQYF.